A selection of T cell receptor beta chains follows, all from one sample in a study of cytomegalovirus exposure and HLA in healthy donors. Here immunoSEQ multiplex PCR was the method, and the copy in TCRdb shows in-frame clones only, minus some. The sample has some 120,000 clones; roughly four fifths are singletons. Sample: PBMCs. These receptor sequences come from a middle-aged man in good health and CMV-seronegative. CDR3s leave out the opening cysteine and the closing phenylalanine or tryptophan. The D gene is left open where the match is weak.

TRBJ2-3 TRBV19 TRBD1 ASSKGQGLDTQY
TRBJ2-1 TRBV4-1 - ASSQKGQLNHEQF
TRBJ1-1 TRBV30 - AWTGTRSF
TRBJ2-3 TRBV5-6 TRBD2 ASSLAGGPVDTQY
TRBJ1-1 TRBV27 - ASSLYQRQSSNTEAF
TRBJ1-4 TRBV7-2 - ASSFTASNEKLF
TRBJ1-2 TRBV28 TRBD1 ASRSTGEGGYT
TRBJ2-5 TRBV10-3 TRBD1 AIERQGSGVVETQY
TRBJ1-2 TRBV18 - ASSPEVRVADYGYT
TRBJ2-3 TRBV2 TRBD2 ASRGGTSGRGTQY
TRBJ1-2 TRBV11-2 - ASSFGDNYGYT
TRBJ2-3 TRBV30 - AWSSGGPATQY
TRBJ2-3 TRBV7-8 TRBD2 ASSLAQRGGRDTQY
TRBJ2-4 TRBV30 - AWSGGTPTNSQY
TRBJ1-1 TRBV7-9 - ASSFGGGGTEAF
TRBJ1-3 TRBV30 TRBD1 AWSQPNLIDRETGNTIY
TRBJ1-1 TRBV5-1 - ASSPDGGAPEAF
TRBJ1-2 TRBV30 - ASRQDYGYT
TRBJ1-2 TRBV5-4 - ASSLERRQGNYGYT
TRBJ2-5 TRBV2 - ASSYQETQY
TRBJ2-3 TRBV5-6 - ASSRMWGGTDTQY
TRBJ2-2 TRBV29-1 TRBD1 SASQGYGELF
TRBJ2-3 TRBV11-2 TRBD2 ASSPIPGGQLDTQY
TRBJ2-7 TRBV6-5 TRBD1 ASKERTGSSEQY
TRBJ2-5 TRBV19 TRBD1 ASSPPGTGGETQY
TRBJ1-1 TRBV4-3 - ASSQELSGATEAF
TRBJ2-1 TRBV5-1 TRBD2 ASSVLAGGNEQF
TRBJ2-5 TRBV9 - ASSYGGSDLETQY
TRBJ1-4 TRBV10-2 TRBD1 ASNLQGTANEKLF
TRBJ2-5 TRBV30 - AWSLMRLEQY
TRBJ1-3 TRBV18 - ASSPETGNTIY
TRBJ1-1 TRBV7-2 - ASSLVAGDTEAF
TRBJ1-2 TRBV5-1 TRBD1 ASSLRTGGHGYT
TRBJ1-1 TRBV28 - ASSLRAGENTEAF
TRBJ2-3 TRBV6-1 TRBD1 ASIHRGSTDTQY
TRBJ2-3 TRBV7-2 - ASSLEAGNTDTQY
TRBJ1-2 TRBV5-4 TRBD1 ASSVDPTGDDYGYT
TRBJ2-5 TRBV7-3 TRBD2 ASSLGGGRAAY
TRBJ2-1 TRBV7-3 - ASSQGVGRAYNEQF
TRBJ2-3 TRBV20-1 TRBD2 SSGVGDTQY
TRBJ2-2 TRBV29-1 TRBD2 SVGSGSSGELF
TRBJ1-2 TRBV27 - ASSFRREVVYGYT
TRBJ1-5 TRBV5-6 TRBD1 ASSSNRGNQPQH
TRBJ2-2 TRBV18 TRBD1 ASSPPTGGNTGELF
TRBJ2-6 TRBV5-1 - ASSRDNFESSGANGLT
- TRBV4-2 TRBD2 ASSHPWTSGFSYEQY
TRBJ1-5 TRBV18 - ASSPRRGGSNQPQH
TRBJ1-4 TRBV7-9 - ASSLVAQGTLNEKLF
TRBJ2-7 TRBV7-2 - ASRVYRESYEQY
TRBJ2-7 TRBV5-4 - ASSSRAGSSYEQY
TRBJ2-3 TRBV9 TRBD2 ASSVLAGGVDTQY
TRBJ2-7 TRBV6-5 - ASENPMGVQY
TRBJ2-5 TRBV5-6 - ASSPNRGEAQY
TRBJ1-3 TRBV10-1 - ASSGGSGNTIY
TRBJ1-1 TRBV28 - ASSLDRLNTEAF
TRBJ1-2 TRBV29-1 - SVTTGFSGYT
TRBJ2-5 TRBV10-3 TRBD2 AITAGAEETQY
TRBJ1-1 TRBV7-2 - ASSLNVIGQGTEAF
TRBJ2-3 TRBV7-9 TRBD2 ASGTSASSTDTQY
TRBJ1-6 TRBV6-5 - ASSLQGFGNSPLH